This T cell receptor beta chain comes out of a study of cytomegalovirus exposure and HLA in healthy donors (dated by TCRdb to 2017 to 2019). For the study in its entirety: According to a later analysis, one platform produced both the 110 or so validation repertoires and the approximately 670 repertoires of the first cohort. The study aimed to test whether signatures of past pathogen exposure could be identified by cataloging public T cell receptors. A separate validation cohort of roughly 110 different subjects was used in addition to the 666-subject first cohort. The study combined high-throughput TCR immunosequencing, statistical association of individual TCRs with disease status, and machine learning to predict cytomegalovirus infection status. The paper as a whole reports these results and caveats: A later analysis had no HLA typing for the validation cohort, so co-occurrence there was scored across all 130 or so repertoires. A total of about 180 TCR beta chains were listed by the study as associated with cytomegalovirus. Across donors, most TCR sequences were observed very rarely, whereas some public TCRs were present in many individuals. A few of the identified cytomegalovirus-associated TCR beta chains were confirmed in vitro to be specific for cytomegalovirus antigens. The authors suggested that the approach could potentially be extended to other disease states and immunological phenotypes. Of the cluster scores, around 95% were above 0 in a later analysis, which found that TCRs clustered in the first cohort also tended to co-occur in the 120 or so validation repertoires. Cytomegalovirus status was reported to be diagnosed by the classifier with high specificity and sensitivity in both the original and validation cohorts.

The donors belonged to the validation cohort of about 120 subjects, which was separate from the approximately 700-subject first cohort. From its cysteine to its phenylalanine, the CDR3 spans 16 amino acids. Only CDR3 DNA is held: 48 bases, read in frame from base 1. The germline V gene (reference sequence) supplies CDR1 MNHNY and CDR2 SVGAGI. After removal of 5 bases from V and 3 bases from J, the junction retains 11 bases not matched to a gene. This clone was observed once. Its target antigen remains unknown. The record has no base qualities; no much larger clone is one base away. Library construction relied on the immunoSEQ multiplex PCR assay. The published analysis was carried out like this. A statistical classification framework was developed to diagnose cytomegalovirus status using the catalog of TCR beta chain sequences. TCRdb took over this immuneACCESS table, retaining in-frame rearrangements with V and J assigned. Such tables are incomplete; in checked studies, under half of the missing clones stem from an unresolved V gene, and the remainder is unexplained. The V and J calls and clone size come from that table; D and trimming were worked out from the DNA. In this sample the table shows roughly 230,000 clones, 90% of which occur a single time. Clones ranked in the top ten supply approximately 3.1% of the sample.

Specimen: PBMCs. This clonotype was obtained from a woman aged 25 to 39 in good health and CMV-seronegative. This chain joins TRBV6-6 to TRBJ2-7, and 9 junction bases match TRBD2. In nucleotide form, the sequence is TGTGCCAGCAGTCCCAGTGGTGCGGGAGGGTTCTACGAGCAGTACTTC. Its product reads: CASSPSGAGGFYEQYF.